The 18 T cell receptor beta chains reported below all come from one sample, sequenced in a study of T cell repertoires in cytomegalovirus infection. TCRdb ran MiXCR on the reads and lists one entry per CDR3 protein. The profile shows more than 250,000 distinct CDR3 sequences, roughly an eighth of them singletons. The sample comprised PBMCs. Source of these receptors: a human donor in good health (CMV status not recorded). Some clones in this sample may be carry-over from other donors' samples.

The table lists this clonotype with a few counts. The chain joins TRBV11-2 to TRBJ2-1; TRBD2 matches 14 bases. CDR1 SGHAT and CDR2 FQNNGV come from the germline V gene. The CDR3 contains 18 residues. The V gene end was trimmed by 5 bases and the J gene end by 3 bases; junction bases not matched to a gene: 9. CDR3 in amino acids: CASSPRTSGGQLYNEQFF. CDR3 nucleotides: TGTGCCAGCAGCCCCCGGACTAGCGGGGGGCAGCTCTACAATGAGCAGTTCTTC.

The chain combines TRBV7-9 with TRBJ2-5; D gene ambiguous. V was trimmed by 4 bases and J by 0 bases, leaving 9 bases between them. The CDR3 spans 14 residues. Germline V gene data show CDR1 as SEHNR and CDR2 as FQNEAQ (reference sequence). CDR3 loop: CASSYRTDQETQYF. CDR3 sequence (DNA): TGTGCCAGCAGCTACCGGACGGACCAAGAGACCCAGTACTTC.

This clonotype was counted at least ten times. The chain joins TRBV7-8 to TRBJ2-1; 9 bases agree with TRBD2. The CDR3 totals 15 residues. Germline assignment: CDR1 SGHVS and CDR2 FQNEAQ. After removal of 1 base from V and 4 bases from J, the junction contained 2 bases not matched to a gene. Here the CDR3 DNA reads TGTGCCAGCAGCTTAGGCGGGAGGGGGTACAATGAGCAGTTCTTC. Translation: CASSLGGRGYNEQFF.

In this sample, this clonotype turned up a few times. The chain has TRBV20-1 and TRBJ2-5; D may be TRBD2 (5 bases). The CDR3 runs 13 residues. Germline CDR1 DFQATT, CDR2 SNEGSKA (reference sequence). The germline V and J ends were trimmed by 1 base and 4 bases, with 10 bases remaining between them. In nucleotides, the CDR3 is TGCAGTGCTAGAGGTCCTCGGGGAGAGACCCAGTACTTC. It translates to CSARGPRGETQYF.

This clonotype was seen repeatedly, ten times or more. The chain combines TRBV7-2 with TRBJ1-3, with D unresolved. Looked up from germline, CDR1 is SGHTA and CDR2 is FQGNSA. The V end was cut by 5 bases, the J end by 0 bases, with 11 bases between. The CDR3 is made up of 15 amino acids. The chain's CDR3 is CASSEDGASGNTIYF. The CDR3 nucleotides read TGTGCCAGCAGCGAGGACGGTGCCTCTGGAAACACCATATATTTT.

The V and J genes are TRBV7-9 and TRBJ2-1, with 10 bases that match TRBD2. CDR3 length: 19 amino acids. V shed 4 bases and J 1 base; nucleotides not matched to a gene: 13. Germline lookup yields CDR1 SEHNR and CDR2 FQNEAQ (reference sequence). DNA of the CDR3: TGTGCCAGCAGCTCCCGATTCCCTAGCGGGGGAAGTTCCTACAATGAGCAGTTCTTC. It is translated as CASSSRFPSGGSSYNEQFF.

There are many counts of this clonotype. V is TRBV12-3 or TRBV12-4 and J is TRBJ1-2, with TRBD1 matching 8 bases. The V gene end was trimmed by 3 bases and the J gene end by 8 bases; junction bases not matched to a gene: 14. This CDR3 comprises 16 residues. CDR3 in DNA: TGTGCCAGCAGTTTGGACAGGGCAGGGTTGTCAGAGGGCTACACCTTC. This codes for CASSLDRAGLSEGYTF.

Comment on this clonotype: This may arise from a read error, as a much more abundant clone is one base away. This rearrangement joins TRBV20-1 to TRBJ2-1, with 10 bases identical to TRBD2. The CDR3 totals 16 residues. Germline CDR1 and CDR2: DFQATT and SNEGSKA (reference sequence). J was trimmed by 8 bases and V by 3 bases; bases with no gene match: 13. The CDR3 reads CSASTIRASGGYEQFF. DNA of the CDR3: TGCAGTGCTAGCACCATTAGGGCTAGCGGGGGTTATGAGCAGTTCTTC.

This clonotype was observed many times. V gene TRBV7-3 combines with J gene TRBJ2-2; 11 bases are a match to TRBD2. Germline loops: CDR1 SGHTA, CDR2 FQGTGA. The length of the CDR3 is 14 residues. The junction had 2 bases not matched to a gene; V was cut back by 3 bases and J by 8 bases. CDR3 in DNA: TGTGCCAGCAGCTTCAGACTAGCGGGGGGGGAGCTGTTTTTT. Translating it yields CASSFRLAGGELFF.

CDR3 bases: TGTGCCAGCAGCTTAGATGAGCAATCACGGCCCCAGCATTTT. Its translation: CASSLDEQSRPQHF. V is TRBV11-2 and J is TRBJ1-5; D is unclear. This CDR3 spans 14 amino acids. CDR1 is SGHAT, CDR2 FQNNGV, per germline. V was clipped by 0 bases and J by 9 bases, with 12 bases between them.

This clonotype was detected many times. The CDR3 region is CASSENVWEFEYNEQFF. The CDR3 DNA reads TGTGCCAGCAGTGAAAATGTCTGGGAGTTCGAGTACAATGAGCAGTTCTTC. V is TRBV6-1 and J is TRBJ2-1; the D gene is possibly TRBD2 (5 bases). CDR1 MNHNS and CDR2 SASEGT come from the germline V gene. The CDR3 loop spans 17 amino acids. Trimming pared 2 bases from V and 4 bases from J, leaving 18 bases between.

This clonotype occurred many times. CDR3 bases: TGTGCCAGCAGCTTGGGCCACGGGATCCAAGAGACCCAGTACTTC. Protein: CASSLGHGIQETQYF. J is TRBJ2-5 and V is TRBV7-7; D perhaps matches TRBD2 (5 bases). V lost 3 bases and J 1 base, leaving 12 bases between the germline ends. CDR1 is SSHAT, CDR2 FNYEAQ, per germline (reference sequence). CDR3 length: 15 amino acids.

The chain couples TRBV28 to TRBJ2-5; 9 bases match TRBD1. The V gene end was trimmed by 6 bases and the J gene end by 0 bases; junction bases not matched to a gene: 8. Germline V gene lookup returns CDR1 MDHEN and CDR2 SYDVKM. The CDR3 loop spans 16 amino acids. CDR3 coding DNA: TGTGCCAGCAGGTCACGCCGGGACAGGGACCAAGAGACCCAGTACTTC. It translates to CASRSRRDRDQETQYF.

The V gene is TRBV28, the J gene TRBJ2-1, with 9 bases fitting TRBD2. The CDR3 loop spans 13 amino acids. Germline V CDR1 and CDR2: MDHEN, SYDVKM. The ends lost 3 bases at V and 8 bases at J; junction bases unmatched: 2. The CDR3 loop is CASSFSGRYEQFF. For the CDR3, the DNA is TGTGCCAGCAGTTTCAGCGGGAGGTATGAGCAGTTCTTC.

This clonotype was detected many times. This rearrangement joins TRBV29-1 to TRBJ1-5; perhaps TRBD1 as D (5 bases). This CDR3 is built from 13 residues. CDR1 is SQVTM, CDR2 ANQGSEA, per germline. Trimming pared 1 base from V and 7 bases from J, leaving 11 bases between. The CDR3 nucleotides read TGCAGCGTTGAAGGGGACCCGTACCAGCCCCAGCATTTT. Translated: CSVEGDPYQPQHF.

The rearrangement links TRBV12-3 or TRBV12-4 to TRBJ2-1; a possible D gene is TRBD1 (6 bases). V was cut by 5 bases and J by 7 bases, with 12 bases left in between. CDR3 length: 13 amino acids. The CDR3 here is CASSPTGFNEQFF. The CDR3, as DNA: TGTGCCAGCAGTCCAACAGGGTTTAATGAGCAGTTCTTC.

About this clonotype itself: With a much larger clone just one base away, this may be a read error. This sequence joins TRBV7-2 and TRBJ2-3; D gene uncertain. The germline CDR1 and CDR2 sequences are SGHTA and FQGNSA. V shed 1 base and J shed 2 bases, with 10 bases lying between them. The CDR3 consists of 15 residues. The CDR3 region is CASSLVVVATDTQYF. The CDR3, as DNA: TGTGCCAGCAGCTTAGTGGTAGTGGCCACAGATACGCAGTATTTT.

The chain is built from TRBV20-1 and TRBJ1-2, with D possibly matching TRBD1 (5 bases). Trimming removed 4 bases at V and 8 bases at J, with 11 bases between. This CDR3 is built from 11 residues. Germline values: CDR1 DFQATT, CDR2 SNEGSKA (reference sequence). As DNA, the CDR3 is TGCAGTGCTATGGGGGGGGAAGGCTACACCTTC. Residues: CSAMGGEGYTF.